Below, 27 T cell receptor beta chains from the same sample are listed, as sequenced in a study of kidney transplant recipient with SARS-CoV-2 infection. TCRdb called the reads again in MiXCR, with one record for every CDR3 protein. The top ten clones hold more than 6.5% of a sample with 200,000 to 300,000 distinct CDR3 sequences, 29% of them seen once. Specimen: a blood sample, collected at baseline and on day 111 from a kidney transplant recipient. The receptors were sampled from a male patient between 25 and 39 years old who had COVID-19 and was a kidney transplant recipient. Some of the T cells may derive from the graft donor.

Points on this clonotype: A read error may be the cause here, since a much bigger clone is one base away. CDR3 residues: CGAWGTSVTGELFF. The DNA for the CDR3 is TGCGGTGCCTGGGGGACTAGCGTCACCGGGGAGCTGTTTTTT. This chain uses TRBV20-1 with TRBJ2-2; 10 bases match TRBD2. Per germline, CDR1 DFQATT and CDR2 SNEGSKA (reference sequence). The CDR3 totals 14 residues.

About this clonotype: It may be a read error: a sequence one base away is much more abundant. This chain links TRBV20-1 with TRBJ2-3, with D uncertain. V was pared by 7 bases and J by 2 bases, with 16 bases between. Germline lookup yields CDR1 DFQATT and CDR2 SNEGSKA (reference sequence). This CDR3 contains 14 residues. As DNA, the CDR3 is TGCAGTGATGGGGTGACGGTGAACACAGATACGCAGTATTTT. Translation: CSDGVTVNTDTQYF.

The rearrangement uses TRBV9 and TRBJ1-2; D unresolved. CDR1 SGDLS and CDR2 YYNGEE come from the germline V gene. The CDR3 spans 14 residues. V was pared by 4 bases and J by 6 bases, with 16 bases between. The CDR3 region has the DNA TGTGCCAGCAGCACCCGATTGGGATGGGATGGCTACACCTTC. It specifies CASSTRLGWDGYTF.

A note on this clonotype: A much more abundant neighbour one base away suggests this may be a read error. The genes are TRBV3-1 and TRBJ2-2, with D unclear. The CDR3 length is 18 residues. V lost 5 bases, J lost 5 bases, and 24 bases lay in between. Germline assignment: CDR1 LGHDT and CDR2 YNNKEL (reference sequence). The CDR3 DNA follows: TGTGCCAGCAGCTGGGGATTTCCCATTCCAGGCTTGACCGGGGAGCTGTTTTTT. Protein: CASSWGFPIPGLTGELFF.

With regard to this clonotype: A much larger clone sits a single nucleotide away, making a read error possible. The rearrangement joins TRBV3-1 to TRBJ2-5; D remains unclear. The germline V and J ends were trimmed by 3 bases and 7 bases, with 12 bases remaining between them. This CDR3 spans 13 amino acids. CDR1 and CDR2 from the germline V gene are LGHDT and YNNKEL (reference sequence). The CDR3 loop reads CASSHLSEGTQYF. CDR3 DNA sequence: TGTGCCAGCAGCCATCTCAGTGAAGGGACCCAGTACTTC.

This clonotype was counted at least ten times. The gene calls are TRBV19 and TRBJ1-5; tentatively, D is TRBD1 (6 bases). Germline V lookup: CDR1 LNHDA, CDR2 SQIVND (reference sequence). V was trimmed by 3 bases and J by 5 bases, leaving 14 bases between them. The CDR3 spans 15 residues. DNA for the CDR3: TGTGCCAGTAGTATCCTAGGACAGCTGGATCAGCCCCAGCATTTT. Translation gives CASSILGQLDQPQHF.

Regarding this clonotype: Since a much larger clone is just one base distant, this may be a read error. The chain links TRBV3-2 to TRBJ2-7; the D segment call TRBD2 is taken from the table without a DNA check. TRBV3-2 is noted as a pseudogene. The CDR3 spans 15 residues. The CDR3 reads CASSQGSGDFYGQYF. As DNA, the CDR3 is TGTGCCAGCAGCCAGGGCAGCGGGGATTTCTACGGGCAGTACTTC.

For the CDR3, the DNA is TGTGCCAGCAGTGAACGGTGGGGGGCCGGGAATGAGCAGTTCTTC. It codes for CASSERWGAGNEQFF. The genes are TRBV2 and TRBJ2-1; either TRBD1 or TRBD2 may supply D (6 bases each). V was shortened by 2 bases and J by 7 bases, with 15 bases between the two germline ends. This CDR3 contains 15 residues. Germline V CDR1 and CDR2: SNHLY, FYNNEI. The whole variable domain, remainder taken from reference TRBV2 and TRBJ2-1, is EPEVTQTPSHQVTQMGQEVILRCVPISNHLYFYWYRQILGQKVEFLVSFYNNEISEKSEIFDDQFSVERPDGSNFTLKIRSTKLEDSAMYFCASSERWGAGNEQFFGPGTRLTVL.

This clonotype was seen repeatedly, ten times or more. The chain employs TRBV9 and TRBJ1-3; D is possibly TRBD1 (6 bases). Trimming shortened V by 4 bases and J by 4 bases, and 12 bases separated the two germline ends. There are 14 residues in the CDR3. Germline CDR1 and CDR2: SGDLS and YYNGEE. CDR3 nucleotides: TGTGCCAGCAGCCTCAGGGGACCCGGAAACACCATATATTTT. Amino acid sequence: CASSLRGPGNTIYF.

The table lists this clonotype with many counts. The chain uses TRBV6-2 or TRBV6-3 and TRBJ2-6; D uncertain. Germline V lookup: CDR1 MNHEY, CDR2 SVGEGT. Trimming pared 4 bases from V and 1 base from J, leaving 11 bases between. CDR3 length: 16 residues. CDR3 sequence reads: CASSSNSRSGANVLTF. Written as DNA, the CDR3 is TGTGCCAGCAGTTCAAATAGCCGTTCTGGGGCCAACGTCCTGACTTTC.

The chain recombines TRBV19 with TRBJ1-1; a weak D match, TRBD1 (6 bases). This CDR3 has 15 residues. Germline CDR1 is LNHDA and CDR2 is SQIVND (reference sequence). Trimming pared 5 bases from V and 4 bases from J, leaving 17 bases between. The CDR3 DNA follows: TGTGCCAGTAGTTTACGGACAGTCGGGAGCACTGAAGCTTTCTTT. It translates to CASSLRTVGSTEAFF.

This clonotype came up many times. The V gene is TRBV4-2, the J gene TRBJ2-1; 8 nucleotides agree with TRBD1. The CDR3 contains 17 residues. V shed 1 base and J 5 bases; nucleotides not matched to a gene: 10. The V gene's germline CDR1 is LGHNA and CDR2 YNFKEQ. The CDR3 sequence is CASSQAGPGTGDNEQFF. CDR3 bases: TGTGCCAGCAGCCAAGCGGGTCCCGGGACAGGAGACAATGAGCAGTTCTTC.

This clonotype came up many times. CDR3 DNA: TGTGCCAGCAGCCCCTCTGGTGGAACCTACGAGCAGTACTTC. This codes for CASSPSGGTYEQYF. The chain links TRBV6-5 to TRBJ2-7; no firm D call. This CDR3 region has 14 residues. Trimming removed 6 bases from V and 2 bases from J, with 14 bases in between. The germline V gene has CDR1 MNHEY and CDR2 SVGAGI.

J is TRBJ1-2 and V is TRBV10-1; D is uncertain. Germline assignment: CDR1 WNHNN and CDR2 SYGVQD (reference sequence). This CDR3 region has 17 residues. The V gene lost 5 bases and the J gene lost 4 bases, with 23 bases spanning the gap. The CDR3 loop reads CASSKTKRSRKAYGYTF. The DNA of the CDR3 is TGCGCCAGCAGTAAGACTAAAAGATCGCGAAAGGCCTATGGCTACACCTTC.

As for this clonotype: A read error may be the cause here, since a much bigger clone is one base away. The V gene is TRBV11-3, the J gene TRBJ1-2; D gene ambiguous. This CDR3 has 17 amino acids. Germline lookup yields CDR1 SGHNT and CDR2 YENEEA. V lost 5 bases and J lost 4, with 23 bases in between. The CDR3 DNA follows: TGTGCCAGCAGCGAGGGCATCGGTCTCGGAAAGACCTATGGCTACACCTTC. It translates to CASSEGIGLGKTYGYTF.

This clonotype has only a few counts. The V and J genes are TRBV30 and TRBJ1-2, with unresolved D. Germline loops: CDR1 GTSNPN, CDR2 SVGIG (reference sequence). V lost 4 bases to trimming and J lost 4 bases, with 22 bases between them. CDR3 size: 16 residues. CDR3 residues: CAWTNRRYRKTYGYTF. DNA of the CDR3: TGTGCCTGGACGAATAGGCGTTATAGAAAGACCTATGGCTACACCTTC.

As to this clonotype: A much bigger clone sits one base away, suggesting this may be a read error. V is TRBV7-1 and J is TRBJ1-2, with no clear D. TRBV7-1 is designated an ORF whose function remains uncertain. The CDR3 covers 17 residues. The V end lost 5 bases, the J end lost 4 bases, and 23 bases lay between the germline ends. CDR3 amino acids: CASSTFDHEGKTYGYTF. For the CDR3, the DNA is TGTGCCAGCAGCACTTTCGATCACGAGGGAAAGACCTATGGCTACACCTTC.

Comments on this clonotype: A much bigger clone sits one base away, suggesting this may be a read error. The J gene is TRBJ1-1, the V gene TRBV19, with a weak D call TRBD1 (6 bases). Trimming took 7 bases from V and 4 from J, leaving 28 bases between them. The CDR3 totals 18 residues. CDR1 is LNHDA and CDR2 is SQIVND in the germline V gene (reference sequence). The CDR3 reads CASTLFRAGVMGSTEAFF. The DNA for the CDR3 is TGTGCCAGTACCCTATTCAGGGCAGGGGTAATGGGGAGCACTGAAGCTTTCTTT.

This clonotype appeared many times. The chain combines TRBV6-6 with TRBJ2-7; D might be TRBD1 (6 bases). This CDR3 region has 15 residues. CDR1 MNHNY and CDR2 SVGAGI come from the germline V gene (reference sequence). V shed 5 bases and J shed 0 bases, with 14 bases lying between them. CDR3 in amino acids: CASSPQGSPSYEQYF. The CDR3 region has the DNA TGTGCCAGCAGTCCTCAGGGGTCGCCCTCCTACGAGCAGTACTTC.

This clonotype was counted many times. CDR3 in amino acids: CATSGYSGNNEQFF. Written as DNA, the CDR3 is TGTGCCACCAGTGGATATAGCGGAAACAATGAGCAGTTCTTC. The J gene is TRBJ2-1, the V gene TRBV24-1; TRBD2 is a possible D gene (6 bases). CDR1 and CDR2 from the germline V gene are KGHDR and SFDVKD. V dropped 5 bases and J dropped 5 bases, with 12 bases sitting between them. The CDR3 has 14 amino acids.

There are many counts of this clonotype. The rearrangement uses TRBV20-1 and TRBJ1-5; TRBD1 might be the D (5 bases). The germline CDR1 and CDR2 sequences are DFQATT and SNEGSKA (reference sequence). V dropped 3 bases and J dropped 2 bases, with 17 bases sitting between them. CDR3 length: 16 residues. The CDR3 region is CSARGPGTSGNQPQHF. The CDR3 coding sequence is TGCAGTGCTAGGGGTCCCGGGACGTCCGGCAATCAGCCCCAGCATTTT.

Worth noting for this clonotype: Since a much larger clone is just one base distant, this may be a read error. The chain uses TRBV20-1 and TRBJ1-4; no reliable D call. This CDR3 is 12 amino acids long. The V and J ends lost 5 bases and 6 bases respectively, with 10 bases between them. Germline CDR1 is DFQATT and CDR2 is SNEGSKA (reference sequence). In nucleotides, the CDR3 is TGCAGTGCTCTCGCAAGATATGAAAAACTGTTTTTT. Protein: CSALARYEKLFF.

This clonotype was found many times. The V call is TRBV25-1, the J call TRBJ1-2, with 8 nucleotides matching TRBD1. CDR1 is MGHDK and CDR2 is SYGVNS in the germline V gene. Germline trimming cut 0 bases from V and 4 bases from J; bases unmatched to any gene: 4. The CDR3 runs to 15 residues. Here the CDR3 reads CASSEYSGGIYGYTF. The CDR3, as DNA: TGTGCCAGCAGTGAATATTCAGGGGGCATCTATGGCTACACCTTC.

Of note for this clonotype: A much larger clone lies a single base off, so this may be a read error. The V and J genes are TRBV3-1 and TRBJ1-1; D unresolved. Germline V gives CDR1 LGHDT, CDR2 YNNKEL (reference sequence). V was pared by 3 bases and J by 4 bases, with 21 bases between. The CDR3 has 17 residues. The CDR3 nucleotides read TGTGCCAGCAGCCATTGGTATCCCACTTCAATTCGCACTGAAGCTTTCTTT. Amino acids: CASSHWYPTSIRTEAFF.

This chain links TRBV9 with TRBJ2-3; 10 bases are shared with TRBD2. Trimming removed 0 bases from V and 1 base from J; junction bases left unmatched: 11. The length of the CDR3 is 19 residues. From germline, CDR1 is SGDLS and CDR2 YYNGEE. CDR3: CASSVGLAGVGWGTDTQYF. CDR3 DNA: TGTGCCAGCAGCGTAGGGCTAGCGGGAGTAGGATGGGGCACAGATACGCAGTATTTT.

Details on this clonotype: Since a much larger clone is just one base distant, this may be a read error. The chain links TRBV12-3 or TRBV12-4 to TRBJ2-1; 7 nucleotides agree with TRBD1. J gave up 8 bases and V 7 bases, and 8 bases lay outside the gene matches. CDR3 length: 13 residues. The CDR3 bases are TGTGCCAGCAATATCGTAGGGGGCGATGAGCAGTTCTTC. It specifies CASNIVGGDEQFF.

In regard to this clonotype: The junction differs from germline at one of its ends, possibly a read error. V gene TRBV24-1 combines with J gene TRBJ1-2, with TRBD1 matching 7 bases. Per germline, CDR1 KGHDR and CDR2 SFDVKD. This CDR3 comprises 15 residues. CDR3 loop: CTTSDPAGTEYGYTF. The DNA for the CDR3 is TGTACCACCAGTGACCCTGCCGGGACAGAGTATGGCTACACCTTC.